Shown below are 20 T cell receptor beta chains from a single sample sequenced in a study of tumor and adjacent non-tumor tissue in lung cancer. Three rounds of nested PCR, following a modified ARM-PCR protocol, produced the TCRbeta library. Each CDR3 protein is one row after TCRdb ran MiXCR on the multiplex PCR reads. The sample holds over 130,000 distinct CDR3 sequences, about 71% seen once. No cell sorting was done before RNA was extracted from the tissue. The sequenced material came from lung tumor tissue. Every receptor here comes from a man in his fifties or sixties with small cell lung cancer.

By its share, this clonotype is medium-sized (0.01 to 0.1%). V and J are TRBV7-9 and TRBJ2-5; D is undetermined. V shed 6 bases and J shed 1 base, with 9 bases lying between them. Per the germline V gene, CDR1 is SEHNR and CDR2 is FQNEAQ (reference sequence). The CDR3 extends over 13 amino acids. The CDR3 spells CASRRPPQETQYF. CDR3 nucleotide sequence: TGTGCCAGCAGAAGGCCCCCCCAAGAGACCCAGTACTTC.

The chain links TRBV10-3 to TRBJ1-2; no clear D gene. The ends were cut back, 2 bases at V and 6 bases at J, with 10 bases in the middle. The CDR3 runs to 13 residues. The germline V gene has CDR1 ENHRY and CDR2 SYGVKD. CDR3 residues: CAISEKRSHGYTF. CDR3 nucleotides: TGTGCCATCAGTGAGAAACGGAGCCATGGCTACACCTTC.

In regard to this clonotype: One junction end disagrees with the germline gene, perhaps due to a read error. The chain combines TRBV20-1 with TRBJ2-1; D may match TRBD1 or TRBD2 (5 bases each). The germline CDR1 and CDR2 sequences are DFQATT and SNEGSKA (reference sequence). The length of the CDR3 is 16 residues. The CDR3, as DNA: TGCAGTGCCAGAGGGACGGAGACCCAGGCGTCCCATGAGCAGCTCTTC. It yields the protein CSARGTETQASHEQLF.

The gene calls are TRBV4-2 and TRBJ2-5; D remains unclear. In germline, CDR1 is LGHNA, CDR2 YNFKEQ. There are 12 residues in the CDR3. The germline V and J ends were trimmed by 3 bases and 4 bases, with 6 bases remaining between them. CDR3 bases: TGTGCCAGCAGCCAGGGTCTAGAGACCCAGTACTTC. Encoded protein: CASSQGLETQYF.

By share of the sample, this clonotype is medium-sized. The V and J genes are TRBV11-3 and TRBJ2-7; D may be TRBD1 (5 bases). Trimming took 7 bases from V and 4 from J, leaving 11 bases between them. CDR3 length equals 12 residues. CDR1 and CDR2 from the germline V gene are SGHNT and YENEEA. The CDR3 DNA follows: TGTGCCAGCACCGGTCAGGGTTACGAGCAGTACTTC. Translated: CASTGQGYEQYF.

To note about this clonotype: Sequence at one end of the junction differs from germline and may be a read error. The V and J genes are TRBV12-3 or TRBV12-4 and TRBJ1-1; no firm D call. The CDR3 totals 13 residues. The CDR3 bases are TGTGCCAGCGGTTTCGAACGTTGGGCTGAAGCTTTCTTT. This sequence encodes CASGFERWAEAFF.

The chain is built from TRBV6-6 and TRBJ2-1; perhaps TRBD2 as D (5 bases). This CDR3 contains 16 residues. Germline V gene sequence: CDR1 MNHNY, CDR2 SVGAGI (reference sequence). V gave up 10 bases and J gave up 3 bases, with 22 bases separating them. This CDR3 is CAILDSLNPFYNEQFF. CDR3 sequence (DNA): TGTGCCATCCTGGACTCTCTAAATCCATTCTACAATGAGCAGTTCTTC.

Concerning this clonotype itself: An end of the junction does not agree with germline; a read error may underlie this. The V and J genes are TRBV6-5 and TRBJ2-1; 8 nucleotides line up with TRBD2. CDR1 is MNHEY, CDR2 SVGAGI, per germline. The CDR3 is 18 residues long. CDR3: CASSVRTSWKASYNEQFF. The CDR3 DNA is TGTGCCAGCAGTGTCCGGACTAGCTGGAAGGCGTCCTACAATGAGCAGTTTTTC.

As to this clonotype: Being one base from a much bigger clone, this may be a read error. The CDR3 carries no conserved terminal phenylalanine or tryptophan, so it likely arises from a read error. This rearrangement joins TRBV20-1 to TRBJ1-6, with a tentative D call TRBD1 (5 bases). The germline V gene encodes CDR1 DFQATT and CDR2 SNEGSKA (reference sequence). Trimming removed 0 bases from V and 8 bases from J, with 20 bases in between. This CDR3 spans 17 amino acids. The CDR3 region has the DNA TGCAGTGCTAGAGATAATGAAGGGCAGGGTTCGGATTCACCCCTCCACTTG. It specifies CSARDNEGQGSDSPLHL.

This clonotype was observed a single time. The junction departs from germline at one end; a sequencing error may be responsible. This chain joins TRBV11-2 and TRBJ1-4; D is uncertain. Per the germline V gene, CDR1 is SGHAT and CDR2 is FQNNGV. The CDR3 extends over 15 amino acids. In nucleotides, the CDR3 is TGTGCCAGCCGCTCTCAGTCGGACCCGGGAAGAAAATTGTCTTTT. Translation: CASRSQSDPGRKLSF.

This clonotype was observed a handful of times. The gene calls are TRBV12-3 or TRBV12-4 and TRBJ2-7; TRBD2 might be the D (7 bases). The CDR3 sequence is 14 residues long. Trimming took 7 bases from V and 6 from J, leaving 19 bases between them. CDR3 protein: CASTKGGAIGEQYF. The CDR3 DNA reads TGTGCCAGCACCAAAGGGGGGGCGATTGGCGAGCAGTACTTC.

The chain combines TRBV29-1 with TRBJ2-3, with 9 bases matching TRBD2. Germline V gene lookup returns CDR1 SQVTM and CDR2 ANQGSEA. There are 17 residues in the CDR3. V trimming: 4 bases; J trimming: 6 bases; junction bases outside the gene matches: 17. The CDR3 region has the DNA TGCAGCGTTGTAGTTGGTGGAAGCGGGAGGAGGGCGGATACGCAGTATTTT. Its protein is CSVVVGGSGRRADTQYF.

The chain carries TRBV13 and TRBJ2-3; D may be TRBD2 (5 bases). Germline loops: CDR1 PRHDT, CDR2 FYEKMQ (reference sequence). The CDR3 has 13 amino acids. V was cut by 4 bases and J by 7 bases, with 12 bases left in between. The CDR3 here is CASSSKSGNTQYF. DNA of the CDR3: TGTGCCAGCAGCTCCAAATCCGGGAATACGCAGTATTTT.

Concerning this clonotype itself: Possible read error: a much larger clone is one base away. V gene TRBV29-1 combines with J gene TRBJ1-2; the match to TRBD1 covers 7 bases. Trimming at V came to 4 bases and at J to 7 bases, leaving 3 bases not matched to a gene. The CDR3 contains 11 residues. CDR1 is SQVTM and CDR2 is ANQGSEA in the germline V gene. Here the CDR3 reads CSVGQGVGYTF. The CDR3 region has the DNA TGCAGCGTTGGGCAGGGGGTTGGCTACACCTTC.

The count of this clonotype is one. The chain combines TRBV29-1 with TRBJ2-5, with TRBD2 matching over 9 bases. The CDR3 is 13 amino acids. The germline CDR1 and CDR2 sequences are SQVTM and ANQGSEA. After removal of 6 bases from V and 5 bases from J, the junction contained 7 bases not matched to a gene. The CDR3 reads CSVASGTSETQYF. In DNA, the CDR3 is TGCAGCGTAGCTTCCGGGACTAGCGAGACCCAGTACTTC.

About this clonotype itself: A junction boundary mismatches the germline segment, possibly from a read error. V and J are TRBV6-1 and TRBJ2-1; maybe TRBD2 (6 bases). CDR1 is MNHNS and CDR2 is SASEGT in the germline V gene. CDR3 length: 15 residues. CDR3: CAISEEEGAYNEQFF. CDR3 coding DNA: TGTGCCATCAGTGAAGAGGAGGGAGCATACAATGAGCAGTTCTTC.

This clonotype was observed a single time. A much larger clonotype is one base distant, so this may be a read error. The CDR3 loop reads CASHGLAGADEQYF. The DNA for the CDR3 is TGTGCCAGCCACGGGCTAGCGGGAGCGGACGAGCAGTACTTC. The chain recombines TRBV28 with TRBJ2-7; TRBD2 matches 10 bases. J was trimmed by 5 bases and V by 8 bases; bases with no gene match: 9. CDR3 size: 14 residues. CDR1 MDHEN and CDR2 SYDVKM come from the germline V gene.

The J gene is TRBJ2-6, the V gene TRBV6-1; 9 bases map to TRBD1. The CDR3 contains 20 residues. Per germline, CDR1 MNHNS and CDR2 SASEGT. With 3 bases clipped from V and 0 bases from J, the junction kept 12 bases outside the gene matches. The CDR3 nucleotides read TGTGCCAGCAGTGATGTCCCGGGACAGGGTGGAAGCTCTGGGGCCAACGTCCTGACTTTC. Translation: CASSDVPGQGGSSGANVLTF.

This CDR3 is CASSEFGGSHYEQYF. In DNA, the CDR3 is TGTGCCAGCAGTGAATTTGGTGGGTCACACTACGAGCAGTACTTC. V is TRBV6-1 and J is TRBJ2-7; D remains unclear. V was cut by 2 bases and J by 3 bases, with 14 bases left in between. Germline assignment: CDR1 MNHNS and CDR2 SASEGT. This CDR3 contains 15 residues.

Ten or more counts support this clonotype. This chain connects TRBV28 to TRBJ2-2, with no clear D. With 8 bases removed from V and 0 bases from J, the gap between germline ends came to 4 bases. This CDR3 spans 12 amino acids. From germline, CDR1 is MDHEN and CDR2 SYDVKM. CDR3 nucleotide sequence: TGTGCCAGCGAGTCGAACACCGGGGAGCTGTTTTTT. This sequence encodes CASESNTGELFF.